This T cell receptor (beta chain) was sequenced for a study of cytomegalovirus exposure and HLA in healthy donors. This clone was picked up a small number of times. The antigen remains unidentified. V dropped 6 bases and J dropped 6 bases, with 11 bases sitting between them. The CDR3 contains 13 residues. CDR1 and CDR2 from the germline V gene are MNHNS and SASEGT. The PCR employed 60 Vbeta primers together with 13 Jbeta primers. Assay used: immunoSEQ multiplex PCR; TCRdb lists only in-frame clones, some missing. The sample yields 90,000 to 120,000 clones, about 9.5% seen once. General study findings and limits: Earlier findings revealed that most TCR beta V segments proved productive either about 87% or about 30% of the time. As a later analysis revealed, most CMV-associated TCR beta chains appeared HLA-restricted. Researchers catalogued approximately 160 TCR beta chains as cytomegalovirus-associated.

The TCR sequence derives from a man aged 35-49 years in good health and CMV-seropositive. The V and J genes are TRBV6-1 and TRBJ1-4; unclear D gene. Sequences were obtained from PBMCs. The chain's CDR3 is CASSPMGDEKLFF. The CDR3 DNA sequence: TGTGCCAGCAGCCCGATGGGAGATGAAAAACTGTTTTTT.